A selection of T cell receptor beta chains follows, all from one sample in a study of T cells after yellow fever vaccination. TCRdb reprocessed the 5' RACE reads via MiXCR and lists one record per CDR3 protein. The table has hundreds of thousands of distinct CDR3 sequences, 21% seen once; the top ten hold approximately 16%. Sample: PBMCs, taken approximately 20 days after the first yellow fever vaccination. The receptors here all came from a man aged 18 to 35 who received the YFV17D yellow fever vaccine. Each CDR3 is given with its conserved first and last residue. A D gene is named only where the DNA matches it firmly. Size values are once, few and many counts, or a class for expanded clones, and some rows have none.

CDR3	DNA	D	J	size	V
CASSQLAGTYNEQFF	TGTGCCAGCAGCCAACTAGCGGGGACCTACAATGAGCAGTTCTTC	TRBD2	TRBJ2-1	few	TRBV5-6
CASSLSEGAHNEQFF	TGTGCCAGCAGTCTGAGCGAGGGGGCCCACAATGAGCAGTTCTTC	TRBD1	TRBJ2-1	.	TRBV12-3/TRBV12-4
CASSSLGANTGELFF	TGTGCCAGCAGCTCACTCGGGGCCAACACCGGGGAGCTGTTTTTT	.	TRBJ2-2	.	TRBV3-1
CASSLVRGRGYEQYF	TGCGCCAGCAGCTTGGTGAGGGGCAGGGGCTACGAGCAGTACTTC	.	TRBJ2-7	.	TRBV5-1
CALGQSSYNEQFF	TGTGCCCTTGGACAGAGCTCCTACAATGAGCAGTTCTTC	.	TRBJ2-1	.	TRBV12-3/TRBV12-4
CASSASASGKQPQHF	TGTGCCAGCAGTGCCTCCGCGTCGGGGAAGCAGCCCCAGCATTTT	.	TRBJ1-5	.	TRBV2
CASSFSDEGYTF	TGTGCCAGCAGTTTCAGCGACGAGGGCTACACCTTC	.	TRBJ1-2	.	TRBV12-3/TRBV12-4
CASSSGFSNQPQHF	TGTGCCAGCAGCTCCGGGTTTAGCAATCAGCCCCAGCATTTT	.	TRBJ1-5	many	TRBV7-6
CASSDSDLSPLHF	TGTGCCAGCAGTGACTCCGATTTATCACCCCTCCACTTT	.	TRBJ1-6	few	TRBV6-5
CASSPRDRLNTEAFF	TGTGCCAGCAGCCCCCGGGACAGACTAAACACTGAAGCTTTCTTT	TRBD1	TRBJ1-1	medium-sized	TRBV9
CASSPDGGKETQYF	TGTGCCAGCAGCCCCGACGGGGGGAAAGAGACCCAGTACTTC	TRBD2	TRBJ2-5	.	TRBV7-3
CSARAHLSGNNEQFF	TGCAGTGCTAGGGCCCATCTTAGCGGGAACAATGAGCAGTTCTTC	TRBD2	TRBJ2-1	few	TRBV20-1
CASSLGLRGYGYTF	TGTGCCAGCAGCTTGGGACTTCGGGGGTATGGCTACACCTTC	.	TRBJ1-2	.	TRBV5-5
CATRDRGRTGELFF	TGTGCCACGAGGGACAGGGGGCGGACCGGGGAGCTGTTTTTT	TRBD1	TRBJ2-2	.	TRBV24-1
CASIWGAWGTEAFF	TGTGCCAGCATCTGGGGGGCGTGGGGCACTGAAGCTTTCTTT	.	TRBJ1-1	few	TRBV12-3/TRBV12-4